What follows is one T cell receptor (beta chain) and its context. The sample originates from a study of shared clonotypes between healthy human individuals. Looked up from germline, CDR1 is MNHEY and CDR2 is SVGAGI. The CDR3 runs to 14 residues. V shed 5 bases and J shed 3 bases, with 14 bases lying between them. Donors were Caucasian adults residing in Nashville, Tennessee, USA. The assay was carried out at the deep level. Genomic DNA of every subset was divided equally among multiple immunoSEQ plates. Authors' analysis steps: ImmunoSEQ junction-only sequences lacked quality scores, so their filtering differed. The data were produced by immunoSEQ multiplex PCR, yet TCRdb's version contains in-frame clones alone and is incomplete. V, J and clone size are those of that table, while D and trimming were read from the DNA. The sample records approximately 470,000 clones, approximately 82% being singletons.

The chain links TRBV6-5 to TRBJ2-7; possible D gene TRBD1, 6 bases. The sequencing input was PBMCs. This TCR came from a woman aged 40 to 50 in good health. Some clones in this sample may be carry-over from other donors' samples. Here the CDR3 DNA reads TGTGCCAGCAGTCGGACAGAACGTTACTACGAGCAGTACTTC. Its protein is CASSRTERYYEQYF.